This passage covers 27 T cell receptor beta chains from one sample sequenced in a study of neurological immune-mediated disorders. Each CDR3 protein is one row after TCRdb ran MiXCR on the 5' RACE reads. Found here are approximately 40,000 distinct CDR3 sequences, 3.8% of them singletons; the top ten hold 2% to 2.5%. The sample consisted of PBMCs. Source of these receptors: a man younger than 45 with multiple sclerosis.

Turning to this clonotype: A much larger clonotype is one base distant, so this may be a read error. This chain connects TRBV9 to TRBJ2-7; D remains ambiguous. The CDR3 is 14 residues long. In germline, CDR1 is SGDLS, CDR2 YYNGEE. V was trimmed by 0 bases and J by 1 base, leaving 8 bases between them. The CDR3 coding sequence is TGTGCCAGCAGCGTAGAAAAATGGTCCTACGAGCAGTACTTC. Translated, it gives CASSVEKWSYEQYF.

J is TRBJ2-3 and V is TRBV9; the D call may be TRBD1 or TRBD2 (5 bases each). Germline CDR1 and CDR2: SGDLS and YYNGEE. CDR3 length: 14 amino acids. V lost 4 bases, J lost 6 bases, and 15 bases lay in between. As DNA, the CDR3 is TGTGCCAGCAGCCCCGGGACCCGCGGGGATACGCAGTATTTT. Protein: CASSPGTRGDTQYF.

This clonotype was picked up many times. The genes are TRBV5-4 and TRBJ2-1, with 9 bases that match TRBD2. Per the germline V gene, CDR1 is SGHNT and CDR2 is YYREEE (reference sequence). The V gene end was trimmed by 6 bases and the J gene end by 5 bases; junction bases not matched to a gene: 12. This CDR3 has 16 amino acids. The CDR3 here is CASTVYLAGRNNEQFF. The CDR3 region has the DNA TGTGCCAGCACCGTGTACCTAGCGGGGAGAAACAATGAGCAGTTCTTC. The complete variable domain, with remaining parts taken from reference TRBV5-4 and TRBJ2-1, reads ETGVTQSPTHLIKTRGQQVTLRCSSQSGHNTVSWYQQALGQGPQFIFQYYREEENGRGNFPPRFSGLQFPNYSSELNVNALELDDSALYLCASTVYLAGRNNEQFFGPGTRLTVL.

This clonotype appeared many times. The chain is built from TRBV7-2 and TRBJ2-5; 12 bases are a match to TRBD2. The CDR3 totals 15 residues. Trimming removed 4 bases from V and 4 bases from J; junction bases left unmatched: 4. Germline values: CDR1 SGHTA, CDR2 FQGNSA. CDR3 region: CASSSSGGARETQYF. The CDR3 DNA follows: TGTGCCAGCAGCTCTAGCGGGGGGGCCCGAGAGACCCAGTACTTC.

Notes on this clonotype: This sequence may be a read error, since a much larger clone differs from it by one base. J is TRBJ1-1 and V is TRBV5-6, with a possible D match to TRBD1 (5 bases). Germline lookup yields CDR1 SGHDT and CDR2 YYEEEE. Trimming took 6 bases from V and 4 from J, leaving 19 bases between them. This CDR3 has 15 amino acids. CDR3 in amino acids: CASTLYPGLGTEAFF. Here the CDR3 DNA reads TGTGCCAGCACATTGTATCCAGGGTTAGGCACTGAAGCTTTCTTT.

In this sample, this clonotype turned up a few times. V and J are TRBV5-1 and TRBJ2-3; the match to TRBD2 covers 9 bases. CDR1 and CDR2 (germline): SGHRS, YFSETQ. V lost 0 bases, J lost 2 bases, and 1 base stayed unmatched. The CDR3 runs 15 residues. The CDR3 nucleotides read TGCGCCAGCAGCTTGGGACTAGCGGACACAGATACGCAGTATTTT. Its translation is CASSLGLADTDTQYF.

The sample holds many counts of this clonotype. This chain joins TRBV10-3 and TRBJ1-1, with a possible D match to TRBD1 (6 bases). The CDR3 spans 13 residues. The V gene lost 5 bases and the J gene lost 5 bases, with 12 bases spanning the gap. The germline V gene has CDR1 ENHRY and CDR2 SYGVKD. The CDR3 coding sequence is TGTGCCATCAGTTATCAGGGGAGAACTGAAGCTTTCTTT. Amino acids: CAISYQGRTEAFF.

This clonotype was observed at least ten times. The V call is TRBV7-9, the J call TRBJ2-3; 7 bases are shared with TRBD1. This CDR3 region has 15 residues. The germline V gene encodes CDR1 SEHNR and CDR2 FQNEAQ (reference sequence). J was trimmed by 5 bases and V by 2 bases; bases with no gene match: 7. The CDR3 reads CASSLPTGTVDTQYF. The CDR3, as DNA: TGTGCCAGCAGCTTACCGACAGGGACCGTAGATACGCAGTATTTT.

The sample holds many counts of this clonotype. This rearrangement joins TRBV6-5 to TRBJ2-7; 8 bases match TRBD2. V was clipped by 5 bases and J by 7 bases; unmatched bases: 4. Germline V lookup: CDR1 MNHEY, CDR2 SVGAGI. This CDR3 is built from 12 residues. The CDR3, as DNA: TGTGCCAGCAGTCGACGGGGGGGGGAGCAGTACTTC. Amino acid sequence: CASSRRGGEQYF.

This clonotype was seen many times. V and J are TRBV7-2 and TRBJ2-5, with D tentatively TRBD2 (6 bases). The germline gives CDR1 SGHTA, CDR2 FQGNSA. Between the trimmed V and J ends, which lost 5 bases and 4 bases, there was a span of 14 bases. The CDR3 extends over 14 amino acids. The CDR3 region has the DNA TGTGCCAGCAGCCCGCTGACTAGTTCAGAGACCCAGTACTTC. Protein sequence: CASSPLTSSETQYF.

This clonotype was recorded a few times. J is TRBJ2-2 and V is TRBV7-6; maybe TRBD1 (5 bases). This CDR3 spans 13 amino acids. The V gene lost 8 bases and the J gene lost 3 bases, with 10 bases spanning the gap. The germline gives CDR1 SGHVS, CDR2 FNYEAQ. The CDR3 protein is CASLTAYTGELFF. The CDR3, as DNA: TGTGCCAGCTTGACAGCTTACACCGGGGAGCTGTTTTTT. Using reference TRBV7-6 and TRBJ2-2 for the parts outside the CDR3, the full variable domain is GAGVSQSPRYKVTKRGQDVALRCDPISGHVSLYWYRQALGQGPEFLTYFNYEAQQDKSGLPNDRFSAERPEGSISTLTIQRTEQRDSAMYRCASLTAYTGELFFGEGSRLTVL.

This clonotype is judged medium-sized. This chain uses TRBV5-1 with TRBJ2-5; D ambiguous. This CDR3 comprises 15 residues. Per the germline V gene, CDR1 is SGHRS and CDR2 is YFSETQ. Trimming removed 0 bases at V and 4 bases at J, with 13 bases between. CDR3 loop: CASSLAGALLETQYF. The CDR3 DNA reads as TGCGCCAGCAGCTTGGCTGGCGCTCTTTTAGAGACCCAGTACTTC.

Ten or more counts support this clonotype. V gene TRBV7-6 combines with J gene TRBJ1-1; TRBD1 matches 7 bases. V shed 8 bases, J shed 5 bases, and the junction held 8 bases outside the gene matches. The germline V gene has CDR1 SGHVS and CDR2 FNYEAQ. The CDR3 has 13 amino acids. CDR3 DNA sequence: TGTGCCAGCTCCACAACACAGGGGACTGAAGCTTTCTTT. Protein: CASSTTQGTEAFF. Based on the CDR3 plus reference TRBV7-6 and TRBJ1-1, the full variable domain is GAGVSQSPRYKVTKRGQDVALRCDPISGHVSLYWYRQALGQGPEFLTYFNYEAQQDKSGLPNDRFSAERPEGSISTLTIQRTEQRDSAMYRCASSTTQGTEAFFGQGTRLTVV.

The sample holds many counts of this clonotype. V is TRBV30 and J is TRBJ2-1; D remains unclear. V dropped 0 bases and J dropped 0 bases, with 12 bases sitting between them. Germline loops: CDR1 GTSNPN, CDR2 SVGIG (reference sequence). The CDR3 contains 16 residues. The CDR3 nucleotides read TGTGCCTGGAGTGTTAGAGGCGCCAGCTCCTACAATGAGCAGTTCTTC. This sequence encodes CAWSVRGASSYNEQFF.

This clonotype was recorded at least ten times. This chain joins TRBV10-3 and TRBJ1-1; 10 nucleotides agree with TRBD1. The CDR3 sequence is 12 residues long. Germline V gene lookup returns CDR1 ENHRY and CDR2 SYGVKD. V was clipped by 11 bases and J by 5 bases; unmatched bases: 5. The CDR3 DNA reads as TGTGCCGCGGGACAGGGGAATACTGAAGCTTTCTTT. The encoded protein is CAAGQGNTEAFF.

This clonotype has a count of ten or more. V is TRBV7-9 and J is TRBJ2-2; D call uncertain. Germline V lookup: CDR1 SEHNR, CDR2 FQNEAQ (reference sequence). Trimming left V 2 bases short and J 5 bases short, with 12 bases between. The CDR3 sequence is 15 residues long. The CDR3 DNA sequence: TGTGCCAGCAGCTTATACGGCTCTAGAACCGGGGAGCTGTTTTTT. Protein sequence: CASSLYGSRTGELFF.

This clonotype was seen many times. The chain combines TRBV12-3 or TRBV12-4 with TRBJ2-5; possible D gene TRBD1, 5 bases. V lost 6 bases to trimming and J lost 1 base, with 9 bases between them. This CDR3 is built from 13 residues. CDR3 in DNA: TGTGCCAGCAGGACAGATTTCCAAGAGACCCAGTACTTC. Translated: CASRTDFQETQYF.

There are many counts of this clonotype. The rearrangement joins TRBV25-1 to TRBJ1-2; TRBD1 might be the D (5 bases). Germline V CDR1 and CDR2: MGHDK, SYGVNS. V lost 7 bases and J 7 bases, leaving 19 bases between the germline ends. CDR3 length equals 14 residues. The CDR3 region has the DNA TGTGCCAGCACCCCCTCCTGGGCAACAGGTGGCTACACCTTC. Amino acid sequence: CASTPSWATGGYTF.

This clonotype appeared many times. V is TRBV7-2 and J is TRBJ2-7; D gene unclear. The CDR3 spans 13 residues. Germline CDR1 is SGHTA and CDR2 is FQGNSA. The V and J ends lost 1 base and 3 bases respectively, with 7 bases between them. The CDR3, as DNA: TGTGCCAGCAGCTTAGTTGCAGTCTACGAGCAGTACTTC. Its protein product is CASSLVAVYEQYF.

This clonotype was recorded at least ten times. The chain couples TRBV15 to TRBJ1-2; TRBD1 aligns across 7 bases. The CDR3 extends over 15 amino acids. V was pared by 5 bases and J by 7 bases, with 13 bases of the junction left unmatched. Germline V CDR1 and CDR2: LNHNV, YYDKDF (reference sequence). The CDR3 sequence: CATSGHRGPTGGYTF. CDR3 DNA: TGTGCCACCAGCGGACACAGGGGACCAACTGGTGGCTACACCTTC.

Ten or more counts support this clonotype. V gene TRBV12-3 or TRBV12-4 combines with J gene TRBJ1-2; D gene uncertain. Trimming removed 5 bases at V and 0 bases at J, with 13 bases between. This CDR3 contains 15 residues. The CDR3, as DNA: TGTGCCAGCAGTACCAGACTAGAAGCTAACTATGGCTACACCTTC. Protein sequence: CASSTRLEANYGYTF.

The table lists this clonotype with a few counts. The CDR3: CASSSGQGYEKLFF. The CDR3 DNA is TGCGCCAGCAGCTCGGGACAGGGCTATGAAAAACTGTTTTTT. V and J are TRBV5-1 and TRBJ1-4; 9 bases are a match to TRBD1. The J segment lost 6 bases and the V segment lost 3 bases, leaving 3 bases of the junction unmatched. The CDR3 runs 14 residues. In germline, CDR1 is SGHRS, CDR2 YFSETQ.

This clonotype was counted a few times. The chain combines TRBV5-1 with TRBJ2-2, with 15 bases matching TRBD2. The germline CDR1 and CDR2 sequences are SGHRS and YFSETQ. V lost 4 bases and J lost 4; bases outside the gene matches: 8. The CDR3 spans 18 residues. For the CDR3, the DNA is TGCGCCAGCAGCCCAGGACTAGCGGGGGGGCGAGCCACCGGGGAGCTGTTTTTT. Protein product: CASSPGLAGGRATGELFF.

This clonotype came up a few times. The V and J genes are TRBV7-2 and TRBJ1-1, with D uncertain. Germline CDR1 and CDR2: SGHTA and FQGNSA. This CDR3 spans 12 amino acids. V gave up 1 base and J gave up 11 bases, with 11 bases separating them. The CDR3: CASSLGVHGAFF. The CDR3 nucleotides are TGTGCCAGCAGCTTAGGAGTACACGGGGCTTTCTTT. Supplemented by reference TRBV7-2 and TRBJ1-1, the full variable domain reads GAGVSQSPSNKVTEKGKDVELRCDPISGHTALYWYRQSLGQGLEFLIYFQGNSAPDKSGLPSDRFSAERTGGSVSTLTIQRTQQEDSAVYLCASSLGVHGAFFGQGTRLTVV.

The genes are TRBV6-2 or TRBV6-3 and TRBJ1-4; D ambiguous. The germline V gene has CDR1 MNHEY and CDR2 SVGEGT. Trimming removed 5 bases from V and 8 bases from J, with 24 bases in between. The CDR3 sequence is 17 residues long. CDR3 bases: TGTGCCAGCAGTGACTGGGCCCCACCTTCAGAAAGCGAAAAACTGTTTTTT. It encodes CASSDWAPPSESEKLFF.

This clonotype was observed a handful of times. V gene TRBV4-3 combines with J gene TRBJ1-3; D not certain. V lost 0 bases, J lost 1 base, and 13 bases lay in between. Germline assignment: CDR1 LGHNA and CDR2 YSLEER. The CDR3 is 17 residues long. CDR3 nucleotide sequence: TGCGCCAGCAGCCAAGATTTTCCGTTTTATTCTGGAAACACCATATATTTT. Protein sequence: CASSQDFPFYSGNTIYF.

This clonotype was counted at least ten times. The chain joins TRBV20-1 to TRBJ1-2; D is uncertain. V was clipped by 7 bases and J by 4 bases, with 19 bases between them. The CDR3 consists of 14 residues. Germline V gene sequence: CDR1 DFQATT, CDR2 SNEGSKA (reference sequence). CDR3 residues: CSGGNPSTLYGYTF. The DNA for the CDR3 is TGCAGTGGTGGGAATCCCAGTACCCTCTATGGCTACACCTTC.